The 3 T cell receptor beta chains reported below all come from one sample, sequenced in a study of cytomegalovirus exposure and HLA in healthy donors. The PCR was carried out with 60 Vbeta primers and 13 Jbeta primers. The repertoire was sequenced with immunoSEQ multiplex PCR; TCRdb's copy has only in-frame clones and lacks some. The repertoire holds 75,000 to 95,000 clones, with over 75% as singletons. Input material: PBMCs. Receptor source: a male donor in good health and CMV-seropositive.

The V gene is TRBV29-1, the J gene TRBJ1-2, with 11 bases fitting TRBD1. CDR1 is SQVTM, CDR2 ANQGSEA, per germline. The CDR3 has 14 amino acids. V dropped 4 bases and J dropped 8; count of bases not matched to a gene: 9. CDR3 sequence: CSVVGQGAGGGYTF. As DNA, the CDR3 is TGCAGCGTTGTTGGACAGGGGGCGGGAGGGGGCTACACCTTC. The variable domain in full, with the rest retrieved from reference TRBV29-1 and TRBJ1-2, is SAVISQKPSRDICQRGTSLTIQCQVDSQVTMMFWYRQQPGQSLTLIATANQGSEATYESGFVIDKFPISRPNLTFSTLTVSNMSPEDSSIYLCSVVGQGAGGGYTFGSGTRLTVV.

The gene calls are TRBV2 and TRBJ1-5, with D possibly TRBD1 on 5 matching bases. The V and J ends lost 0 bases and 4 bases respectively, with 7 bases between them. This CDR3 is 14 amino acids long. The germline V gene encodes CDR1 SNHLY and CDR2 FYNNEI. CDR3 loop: CASSEAGANQPQHF. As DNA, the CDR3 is TGTGCCAGCAGTGAAGCAGGGGCTAATCAGCCCCAGCATTTT.

In DNA, the CDR3 is TGCAGCGTCCCCGGGACAGGGAACTATGGCTACACCTTC. This codes for CSVPGTGNYGYTF. This chain connects TRBV29-1 to TRBJ1-2; 9 bases are shared with TRBD1. With V trimmed by 6 bases and J by 2 bases, 4 bases remained unmatched. CDR1 and CDR2 from the germline V gene are SQVTM and ANQGSEA. This CDR3 region has 13 residues.